These T cell receptor beta chains were read from a single sample in a study of blood T cells in healthy people across ages. MiXCR was run by TCRdb on the 5' RACE reads, yielding one entry per CDR3 protein. The sample includes about 1.8 million distinct CDR3 sequences, 49% of them seen just once. The sample consisted of blood. These TCRs come from a woman aged 40 to 50 in good health. Each CDR3 is given with its conserved first and last residue. Each record gives: clone size, V gene, D gene, J gene, CDR3 protein, CDR3 DNA. D genes are given only for firm matches. Clone size appears in some rows only: once, few, many, or a class for an expanded clone.

clone size: -; V gene: TRBV7-9; D gene: -; J gene: TRBJ1-1; CDR3 protein: CASSSSSSRAFF; CDR3 DNA: TGTGCCAGCAGCTCTTCTTCGAGTCGGGCTTTCTTT
clone size: -; V gene: TRBV10-3; D gene: TRBD1; J gene: TRBJ2-1; CDR3 protein: CAISESLGQGYNEQFF; CDR3 DNA: TGTGCCATCAGTGAGTCGTTGGGACAGGGCTACAATGAGCAGTTCTTC
clone size: -; V gene: TRBV5-1; D gene: TRBD2; J gene: TRBJ2-3; CDR3 protein: CASISWTGGGDTQYF; CDR3 DNA: TGCGCCAGCATCTCCTGGACTGGCGGGGGGGATACGCAGTATTTT
clone size: -; V gene: TRBV7-2; D gene: TRBD2; J gene: TRBJ2-3; CDR3 protein: CASSLSGGAYDTQYF; CDR3 DNA: TGTGCCAGCAGCCTTAGCGGGGGGGCTTACGATACGCAGTATTTT
clone size: few; V gene: TRBV20-1; D gene: -; J gene: TRBJ1-2; CDR3 protein: CSATSGSMHGYTF; CDR3 DNA: TGCAGTGCTACCTCTGGGAGTATGCATGGCTACACCTTC
clone size: few; V gene: TRBV28; D gene: TRBD2; J gene: TRBJ2-5; CDR3 protein: CASSLIAGGRETQYF; CDR3 DNA: TGTGCCAGCAGTCTCATAGCGGGGGGGCGAGAGACCCAGTACTTC
clone size: few; V gene: TRBV12-3/TRBV12-4; D gene: TRBD2; J gene: TRBJ2-7; CDR3 protein: CASSLGRGKSYEQYF; CDR3 DNA: TGTGCCAGCAGCCTAGGGCGGGGGAAGTCCTACGAGCAGTACTTC
clone size: few; V gene: TRBV4-1; D gene: -; J gene: TRBJ2-7; CDR3 protein: CASSQPGTPPYEQYF; CDR3 DNA: TGCGCCAGCAGCCAACCCGGGACACCTCCCTACGAGCAGTACTTC
clone size: -; V gene: TRBV25-1; D gene: -; J gene: TRBJ2-3; CDR3 protein: CASSGGPDTQYF; CDR3 DNA: TGTGCCAGCAGTGGGGGCCCAGATACGCAGTATTTT
clone size: -; V gene: TRBV28; D gene: TRBD1; J gene: TRBJ1-1; CDR3 protein: CASSLSIGQGRTEAFF; CDR3 DNA: TGTGCCAGCAGTTTATCGATAGGACAGGGACGCACTGAAGCTTTCTTT
clone size: -; V gene: TRBV6-1; D gene: TRBD1; J gene: TRBJ2-5; CDR3 protein: CASTRHRGDEQYF; CDR3 DNA: TGTGCCAGTACTCGTCACAGGGGTGATGAGCAGTACTTC
clone size: -; V gene: TRBV7-8; D gene: -; J gene: TRBJ2-7; CDR3 protein: CASSLAYTGLEQYF; CDR3 DNA: TGTGCCAGCAGCTTAGCTTATACAGGGTTGGAGCAGTACTTC
clone size: few; V gene: TRBV28; D gene: TRBD1; J gene: TRBJ1-2; CDR3 protein: CASSSHSGTGVDGYTF; CDR3 DNA: TGTGCCAGCAGTTCTCACAGCGGGACAGGGGTCGATGGCTACACCTTC
clone size: few; V gene: TRBV20-1; D gene: TRBD1; J gene: TRBJ2-7; CDR3 protein: CSASVTGGVHEQYF; CDR3 DNA: TGCAGTGCTAGCGTGACAGGGGGTGTTCACGAGCAGTACTTC
clone size: -; V gene: TRBV4-3; D gene: -; J gene: TRBJ1-2; CDR3 protein: CASSQDGRDYGYTF; CDR3 DNA: TGCGCCAGCAGCCAAGATGGTAGGGACTATGGCTACACCTTC
clone size: -; V gene: TRBV20-1; D gene: TRBD1; J gene: TRBJ1-5; CDR3 protein: CSAPDRARNQPQHF; CDR3 DNA: TGCAGTGCCCCAGACAGGGCCCGCAATCAGCCCCAGCATTTT
clone size: -; V gene: TRBV29-1; D gene: -; J gene: TRBJ2-5; CDR3 protein: CSVEWGPEETQYF; CDR3 DNA: TGCAGCGTTGAGTGGGGGCCAGAAGAGACCCAGTACTTC
clone size: -; V gene: TRBV27; D gene: TRBD1; J gene: TRBJ2-6; CDR3 protein: CASSPTGGSSGANVLTF; CDR3 DNA: TGTGCCAGCAGTCCGACAGGGGGAAGCTCTGGGGCCAACGTCCTGACTTTC
clone size: few; V gene: TRBV5-1; D gene: TRBD1; J gene: TRBJ2-5; CDR3 protein: CASSYGQGKGETQYF; CDR3 DNA: TGCGCCAGCAGCTACGGACAGGGAAAAGGGGAGACCCAGTACTTC
clone size: -; V gene: TRBV6-1; D gene: -; J gene: TRBJ2-5; CDR3 protein: CASRGGPGETQYF; CDR3 DNA: TGTGCCAGCAGAGGGGGGCCGGGAGAGACCCAGTACTTC
clone size: -; V gene: TRBV5-6; D gene: TRBD1; J gene: TRBJ1-2; CDR3 protein: CASSFLNRGYYGYTF; CDR3 DNA: TGTGCCAGCAGCTTCCTAAACAGGGGTTACTATGGCTACACCTTC
clone size: -; V gene: TRBV24-1; D gene: TRBD2; J gene: TRBJ2-5; CDR3 protein: CATSDFRRGSETQYF; CDR3 DNA: TGTGCCACCAGTGATTTTAGGCGGGGGTCGGAGACCCAGTACTTC
clone size: few; V gene: TRBV18; D gene: -; J gene: TRBJ2-4; CDR3 protein: CASSPQATLGNIQYF; CDR3 DNA: TGTGCCAGCTCACCACAGGCAACGTTGGGAAACATTCAGTACTTC
clone size: -; V gene: TRBV27; D gene: -; J gene: TRBJ2-7; CDR3 protein: CASSLEVGSGYEQYF; CDR3 DNA: TGTGCCAGCAGTTTAGAGGTGGGTTCGGGGTACGAGCAGTACTTC
clone size: -; V gene: TRBV20-1; D gene: -; J gene: TRBJ2-4; CDR3 protein: CSARDFQGMAKNIQYF; CDR3 DNA: TGCAGTGCTAGAGATTTCCAGGGGATGGCCAAAAACATTCAGTACTTC
clone size: once; V gene: TRBV10-3; D gene: TRBD2; J gene: TRBJ2-1; CDR3 protein: CAIRGLAGNEQFF; CDR3 DNA: TGTGCCATCAGGGGACTAGCGGGCAATGAGCAGTTCTTC
clone size: -; V gene: TRBV25-1; D gene: -; J gene: TRBJ2-7; CDR3 protein: CASSEQGWTYEQYF; CDR3 DNA: TGTGCCAGCAGTGAACAGGGGTGGACCTACGAGCAGTACTTC
clone size: -; V gene: TRBV9; D gene: -; J gene: TRBJ2-3; CDR3 protein: CASSPTGLLSTDTQYF; CDR3 DNA: TGTGCCAGCAGCCCCACGGGACTGCTAAGCACAGATACGCAGTATTTT
clone size: few; V gene: TRBV10-3; D gene: TRBD2; J gene: TRBJ2-1; CDR3 protein: CAIRTRASGGYNEQFF; CDR3 DNA: TGTGCCATCAGGACTAGGGCTAGCGGGGGCTACAATGAGCAGTTCTTC
clone size: once; V gene: TRBV20-1; D gene: TRBD2; J gene: TRBJ2-5; CDR3 protein: CSATFVGTRLLETQYF; CDR3 DNA: TGCAGTGCTACGTTTGTTGGGACTAGGTTGCTTGAGACCCAGTACTTC
clone size: few; V gene: TRBV12-3/TRBV12-4; D gene: -; J gene: TRBJ1-1; CDR3 protein: CASLPAGTEAFF; CDR3 DNA: TGTGCCAGCCTCCCGGCCGGCACTGAAGCTTTCTTT